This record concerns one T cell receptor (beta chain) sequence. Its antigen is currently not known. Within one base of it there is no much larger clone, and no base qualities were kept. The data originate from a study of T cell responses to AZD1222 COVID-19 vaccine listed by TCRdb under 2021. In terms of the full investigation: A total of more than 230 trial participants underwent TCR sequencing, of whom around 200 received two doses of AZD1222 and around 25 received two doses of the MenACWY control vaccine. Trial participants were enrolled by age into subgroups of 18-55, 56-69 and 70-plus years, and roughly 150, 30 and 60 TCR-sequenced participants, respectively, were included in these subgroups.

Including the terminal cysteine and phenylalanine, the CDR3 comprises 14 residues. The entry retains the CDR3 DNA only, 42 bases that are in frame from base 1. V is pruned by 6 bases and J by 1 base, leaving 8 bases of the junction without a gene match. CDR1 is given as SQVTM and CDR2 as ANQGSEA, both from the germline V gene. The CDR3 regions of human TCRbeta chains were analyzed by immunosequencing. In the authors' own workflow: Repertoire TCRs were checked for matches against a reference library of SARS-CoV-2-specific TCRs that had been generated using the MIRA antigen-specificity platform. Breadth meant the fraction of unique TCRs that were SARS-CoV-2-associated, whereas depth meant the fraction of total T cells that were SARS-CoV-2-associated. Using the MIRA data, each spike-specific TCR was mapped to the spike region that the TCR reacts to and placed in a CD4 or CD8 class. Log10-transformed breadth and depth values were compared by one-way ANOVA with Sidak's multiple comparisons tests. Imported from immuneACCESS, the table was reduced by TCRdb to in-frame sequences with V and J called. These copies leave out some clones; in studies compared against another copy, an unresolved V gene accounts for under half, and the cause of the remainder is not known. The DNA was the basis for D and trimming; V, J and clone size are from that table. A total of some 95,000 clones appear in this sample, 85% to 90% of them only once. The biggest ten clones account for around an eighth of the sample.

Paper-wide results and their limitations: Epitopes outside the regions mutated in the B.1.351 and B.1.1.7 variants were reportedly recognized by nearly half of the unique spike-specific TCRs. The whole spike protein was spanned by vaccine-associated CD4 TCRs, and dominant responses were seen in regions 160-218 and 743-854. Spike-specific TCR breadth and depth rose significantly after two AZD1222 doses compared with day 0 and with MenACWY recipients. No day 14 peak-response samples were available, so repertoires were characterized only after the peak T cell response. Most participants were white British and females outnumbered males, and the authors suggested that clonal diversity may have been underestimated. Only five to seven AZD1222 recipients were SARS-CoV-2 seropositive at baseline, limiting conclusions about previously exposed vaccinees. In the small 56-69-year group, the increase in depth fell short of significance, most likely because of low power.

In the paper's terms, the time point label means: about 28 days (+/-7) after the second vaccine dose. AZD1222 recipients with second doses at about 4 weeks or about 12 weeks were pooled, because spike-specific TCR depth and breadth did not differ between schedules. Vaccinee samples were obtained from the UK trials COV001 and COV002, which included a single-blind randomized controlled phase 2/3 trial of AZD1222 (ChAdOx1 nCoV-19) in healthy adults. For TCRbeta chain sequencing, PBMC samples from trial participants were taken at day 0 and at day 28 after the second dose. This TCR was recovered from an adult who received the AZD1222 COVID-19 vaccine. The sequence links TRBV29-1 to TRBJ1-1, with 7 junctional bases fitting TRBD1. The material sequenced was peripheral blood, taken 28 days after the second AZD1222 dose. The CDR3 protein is CSVRQGGGNTEAFF. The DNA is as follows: TGCAGCGTACGACAGGGTGGTGGGAACACTGAAGCTTTCTTT.